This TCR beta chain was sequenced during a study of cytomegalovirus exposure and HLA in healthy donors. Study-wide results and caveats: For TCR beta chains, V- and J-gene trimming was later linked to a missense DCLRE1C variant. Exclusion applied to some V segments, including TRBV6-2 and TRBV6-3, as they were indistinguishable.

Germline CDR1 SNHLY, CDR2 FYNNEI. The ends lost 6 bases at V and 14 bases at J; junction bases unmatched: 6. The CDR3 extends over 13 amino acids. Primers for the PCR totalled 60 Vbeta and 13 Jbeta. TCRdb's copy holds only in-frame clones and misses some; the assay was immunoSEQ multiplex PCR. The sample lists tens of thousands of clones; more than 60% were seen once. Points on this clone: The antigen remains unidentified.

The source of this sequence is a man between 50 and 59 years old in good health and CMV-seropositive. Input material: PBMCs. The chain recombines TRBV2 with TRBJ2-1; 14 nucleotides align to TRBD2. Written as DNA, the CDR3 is TGTGCCAGCAGGGAGGGACTAGCGGGAGATGAGTTCTTC. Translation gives CASREGLAGDEFF. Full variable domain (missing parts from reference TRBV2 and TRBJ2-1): EPEVTQTPSHQVTQMGQEVILRCVPISNHLYFYWYRQILGQKVEFLVSFYNNEISEKSEIFDDQFSVERPDGSNFTLKIRSTKLEDSAMYFCASREGLAGDEFFGPGTRLTVL.